This entry is about one T cell receptor (beta chain). The CDR3 covers 15 residues. V dropped 3 bases and J dropped 4 bases, with 13 bases sitting between them. Germline CDR1 and CDR2: SGHNT and YYREEE (reference sequence). The sample comes from a study of neoadjuvant anti-PD-1 for oral cavity cancer. Study-wide background: Before surgery, most patients got three to four biweekly 3 mg/kg nivolumab doses.

Assay: immunoSEQ multiplex PCR; the TCRdb copy retains only in-frame clones and omits some. The data contain some 15,000 clones, more than 70% of them singletons. This sample's time point: after neoadjuvant nivolumab, at surgical resection. Stage II-IVA oral cavity squamous cell carcinoma was new and untreated by systemic or radiation therapy. This sequence was found in a person aged 35-79 years with oral cavity squamous cell carcinoma. The genes are TRBV5-4 and TRBJ2-2; D is unresolved. Sequencing was performed on PBMCs, taken after nivolumab (anti-PD-1) treatment. Written as DNA, the CDR3 is TGTGCCAGCAGCTGGGGTGGTGGTAGCACCGGGGAGCTGTTTTTT. This gives the protein CASSWGGGSTGELFF.